Listed here is a single T cell receptor beta chain. Its specificity is not known. The sample is drawn from a study of long-term antiretroviral therapy in people with HIV. Turning to the study itself: The immediate-ART recommendation dates to 2015, and the earliest samples predate it by about a decade.

Study-level points and caveats: Diversity remained lower than transplant donor controls, even though it increased after ART. Whereas controls had wider CDR3 length ranges, HIV repertoires had narrower ones.

The assay used was immunoSEQ (version v3.0), run at survey level. Assay: immunoSEQ multiplex PCR; the TCRdb copy retains only in-frame clones and omits some. The data show about 18,000 clones, approximately 78% seen once. CDR1 and CDR2 (germline): SGHRS, YFSETQ. CDR3 length equals 15 residues. With V trimmed by 0 bases and J by 5 bases, 2 bases remained unmatched. Every sample had roughly 0.9-10 million cryopreserved PBMC in it before DNA extraction. The rearrangement links TRBV5-1 to TRBJ2-2; 9 bases line up with TRBD2. Sample: unsorted PBMCs, taken 0.6 years after starting antiretroviral therapy. The sequence was obtained from a woman aged 18 to 35 with HIV. The CDR3, as DNA: TGCGCCAGCAGCTTGGAGCTAGCGGGAACCGGGGAGCTGTTTTTT. Amino acids: CASSLELAGTGELFF.